The 20 T cell receptor beta chains presented below share a single source sample, sequenced in a study of T-cell reconstitution after alpha-beta-depleted transplantation in children (dated by TCRdb to about 2016). Taken with the paper, the label for treatment or condition translates to: allogeneic hematopoietic cell transplantation with graft depleted of TCRalphabeta T cells and CD19 B cells. Libraries were built with PCR. The data were produced on an Illumina HiSeq 2500. Molecular barcoding was employed in the preparation of TCR libraries, with unique molecular identifiers being used to normalize TCRbeta repertoire quantification. TCRdb redid the processing of the public reads, applying fastp at Q25 and MiXCR, and retained in-frame beta chains. CDR3 protein duplicates are merged, each entry listing the most common genes and DNA. This sample comprises a few hundred thousand distinct CDR3 sequences, around two fifths of them detected only once. 27% of the sample lies in the top ten.

Sample: PBMCs, taken before TCRalphabeta/CD19-depleted stem cell transplant. These TCRs come from a girl aged 2-10 years with aplastic anemia, due to receive a stem cell transplant.

This clonotype was observed at least ten times. The chain uses TRBV7-2 and TRBJ2-3, with 10 positions matching TRBD1. CDR1 is SGHTA, CDR2 FQGNSA, per germline. This CDR3 has 16 amino acids. Trimming removed 2 bases from V and 1 base from J; junction bases left unmatched: 3. The CDR3 reads CASSLIGQGGTDTQYF. The CDR3, as DNA: TGTGCCAGCAGCTTAATCGGACAGGGGGGCACAGATACGCAGTATTTT.

The chain recombines TRBV11-2 with TRBJ2-1; D is undetermined. This CDR3 has 18 residues. V was clipped by 5 bases and J by 2 bases, with 22 bases between them. Germline CDR1 SGHAT, CDR2 FQNNGV. The CDR3 DNA reads TGTGCCAGCAGCCCGACCTTTGGTCGGCCCCAGGCCTACAATGAGCAGTTCTTC. Translation gives CASSPTFGRPQAYNEQFF. Based on the CDR3 plus reference TRBV11-2 and TRBJ2-1, the full variable domain is EAGVAQSPRYKIIEKRQSVAFWCNPISGHATLYWYQQILGQGPKLLIQFQNNGVVDDSQLPKDRFSAERLKGVDSTLKIQPAKLEDSAVYLCASSPTFGRPQAYNEQFFGPGTRLTVL.

This clonotype has at least ten counts. This chain uses TRBV7-9 with TRBJ1-2; 9 nucleotides match TRBD1. J gave up 5 bases and V 6 bases, and 1 base lay outside the gene matches. The CDR3 has 12 amino acids. From germline, CDR1 is SEHNR and CDR2 FQNEAQ (reference sequence). CDR3 DNA sequence: TGTGCCAGCAGGGGACAGGGATATGGCTACACCTTC. Residues: CASRGQGYGYTF.

This clonotype came up many times. The V call is TRBV7-2, the J call TRBJ2-3; 10 bases are a match to TRBD2. The V segment lost 5 bases and the J segment 1 base; nucleotides outside the gene matches: 6. Germline V gene data show CDR1 as SGHTA and CDR2 as FQGNSA. The CDR3 runs to 16 residues. This CDR3 reads CASSTPGLAGTDTQYF. The CDR3 region has the DNA TGTGCCAGCAGCACACCCGGACTAGCGGGCACAGATACGCAGTATTTT. The full variable domain, its missing parts supplied by reference TRBV7-2 and TRBJ2-3, is GAGVSQSPSNKVTEKGKDVELRCDPISGHTALYWYRQSLGQGLEFLIYFQGNSAPDKSGLPSDRFSAERTGGSVSTLTIQRTQQEDSAVYLCASSTPGLAGTDTQYFGPGTRLTVL.

The chain uses TRBV9 and TRBJ2-1; D is uncertain. CDR1 is SGDLS and CDR2 is YYNGEE in the germline V gene. Trimming left V 2 bases short and J 5 bases short, with 11 bases between. The CDR3 runs 14 residues. The chain's CDR3 is CASSVRTWHNEQFF. As DNA, the CDR3 is TGTGCCAGCAGCGTGCGGACCTGGCACAATGAGCAGTTCTTC.

V gene TRBV25-1 combines with J gene TRBJ2-4; a possible D gene is TRBD1 (5 bases). Trimming stripped 7 bases from V and 9 bases from J, with 16 bases between. Germline loops: CDR1 MGHDK, CDR2 SYGVNS. CDR3 length: 13 residues. The CDR3 DNA is TGTGCCAGCAACCACGACAGTAGGGCCATTCAGTACTTC. It translates to CASNHDSRAIQYF.

This clonotype was seen a handful of times. The chain employs TRBV29-1 and TRBJ2-5; TRBD2 aligns across 9 bases. V was pared by 6 bases and J by 2 bases, with 7 bases of the junction left unmatched. Germline V gene data show CDR1 as SQVTM and CDR2 as ANQGSEA. The CDR3 covers 14 residues. CDR3 protein: CSVAGTSTQETQYF. The CDR3 nucleotides read TGCAGCGTGGCCGGGACTAGCACGCAAGAGACCCAGTACTTC.

V is TRBV7-9 and J is TRBJ2-5; D gene unclear. This CDR3 spans 14 amino acids. Trimming shortened V by 6 bases and J by 0 bases, and 11 bases separated the two germline ends. CDR1 is SEHNR and CDR2 is FQNEAQ in the germline V gene (reference sequence). As DNA, the CDR3 is TGTGCCAGCAGGTCGGTCCGCGACCAAGAGACCCAGTACTTC. Its translation is CASRSVRDQETQYF. Filled out from reference TRBV7-9 and TRBJ2-5, the complete variable domain reads DTGVSQNPRHKITKRGQNVTFRCDPISEHNRLYWYRQTLGQGPEFLTYFQNEAQLEKSRLLSDRFSAERPKGSFSTLEIQRTEQGDSAMYLCASRSVRDQETQYFGPGTRLLVL.

This clonotype was observed a handful of times. The V and J genes are TRBV29-1 and TRBJ2-1; weak D call: TRBD2 (6 bases). The CDR3 runs 16 residues. V gave up 4 bases and J gave up 8 bases, with 24 bases separating them. The germline CDR1 and CDR2 sequences are SQVTM and ANQGSEA. CDR3: CSVVGVGGSQVDEQFF. The CDR3 coding sequence is TGCAGCGTTGTGGGGGTAGGAGGGAGCCAAGTCGATGAGCAGTTCTTC.

Only a few counts were recorded for this clonotype. This chain connects TRBV5-5 to TRBJ2-5, with D tentatively TRBD1 (6 bases). The germline V gene has CDR1 SGHKS and CDR2 YYEKEE (reference sequence). The CDR3 sequence is 14 residues long. Trimming removed 2 bases from V and 0 bases from J, with 8 bases in between. CDR3 in amino acids: CASSLTGYQETQYF. DNA of the CDR3: TGTGCCAGCAGCTTAACAGGGTACCAAGAGACCCAGTACTTC.

This clonotype was recorded at least ten times. This rearrangement joins TRBV25-1 to TRBJ2-1; D could derive from TRBD1 or TRBD2 (5 bases each). There are 17 residues in the CDR3. V was trimmed by 4 bases and J by 7 bases, leaving 23 bases between them. CDR1 is MGHDK and CDR2 is SYGVNS in the germline V gene. DNA of the CDR3: TGTGCCAGCAGTGCTCAAAAGGGACCCTCGACAGTGAATGAGCAGTTCTTC. As protein: CASSAQKGPSTVNEQFF.

This sequence joins TRBV7-3 and TRBJ2-6, with a possible D match to TRBD2 (6 bases). Germline CDR1 and CDR2: SGHTA and FQGTGA. This CDR3 is built from 18 residues. V was shortened by 2 bases and J by 0 bases, with 14 bases between the two germline ends. CDR3 DNA: TGTGCCAGCAGCTTAGTAGTTGGGGGGATCTCTGGGGCCAACGTCCTGACTTTC. Translating gives CASSLVVGGISGANVLTF.

This clonotype was observed many times. The genes are TRBV6-5 and TRBJ1-3; tentatively, D is TRBD1 (5 bases). This CDR3 spans 14 amino acids. Germline assignment: CDR1 MNHEY and CDR2 SVGAGI. The V gene lost 5 bases and the J gene lost 8 bases, with 16 bases spanning the gap. The CDR3 nucleotides are TGTGCCAGCAGTAACTGGGGAGGGGCAGACACCATATATTTT. Its protein product is CASSNWGGADTIYF.

J is TRBJ2-7 and V is TRBV5-5; D perhaps matches TRBD2 (5 bases). The CDR3 is 16 residues long. The V and J ends lost 0 bases and 3 bases respectively, with 16 bases between them. Germline V CDR1 and CDR2: SGHKS, YYEKEE (reference sequence). The CDR3 loop is CASSLGLGGQSYEQYF. The CDR3 DNA reads TGTGCCAGCAGCTTGGGCCTTGGCGGGCAGAGCTACGAGCAGTACTTC. The full variable domain, rest sourced from reference TRBV5-5 and TRBJ2-7, is DAGVTQSPTHLIKTRGQQVTLRCSPISGHKSVSWYQQVLGQGPQFIFQYYEKEERGRGNFPDRFSARQFPNYSSELNVNALLLGDSALYLCASSLGLGGQSYEQYFGPGTRLTVT.

This chain links TRBV10-3 with TRBJ2-1, with D maybe TRBD2 (6 bases). This CDR3 is built from 13 residues. CDR1 and CDR2 from the germline V gene are ENHRY and SYGVKD. This CDR3 reads CAIVREWGNEQFF. CDR3 coding DNA: TGTGCTATCGTACGGGAGTGGGGCAATGAGCAGTTCTTC.

In its sample, this clonotype was seen a few times. The chain joins TRBV5-5 to TRBJ1-2; D ambiguous. Germline-derived CDR1 and CDR2 are SGHKS and YYEKEE (reference sequence). The CDR3 covers 13 residues. V lost 1 base, J lost 6 bases, and 10 bases lay in between. In DNA form, the CDR3 reads TGTGCCAGCAGCTTGCTTGTGGGCAATGGCTACACCTTC. Translating gives CASSLLVGNGYTF.

The genes are TRBV20-1 and TRBJ2-1; 12 bases map to TRBD2. The junction had 5 bases not matched to a gene; V was cut back by 2 bases and J by 6 bases. The germline V gene has CDR1 DFQATT and CDR2 SNEGSKA (reference sequence). CDR3 size: 15 residues. CDR3 region: CSARRLAGGPNEQFF. For the CDR3, the DNA is TGCAGTGCTAGACGCCTAGCGGGAGGGCCCAATGAGCAGTTCTTC.

V is TRBV7-9 and J is TRBJ2-7; 10 bases line up with TRBD2. The CDR3 contains 15 residues. V lost 5 bases to trimming and J lost 3 bases; unmatched junction nucleotides: 7. From germline, CDR1 is SEHNR and CDR2 FQNEAQ (reference sequence). CDR3: CASSPPASGSYEQYF. The DNA of the CDR3 is TGTGCCAGCAGCCCTCCGGCTAGCGGGAGCTACGAGCAGTACTTC.

The J gene is TRBJ1-5, the V gene TRBV19; the match to TRBD1 covers 7 bases. The CDR3 is 20 amino acids. Germline CDR1 is LNHDA and CDR2 is SQIVND (reference sequence). The J segment lost 0 bases and the V segment lost 1 base, leaving 15 bases of the junction unmatched. CDR3 amino acids: CASSIASTGRGFNSNQPQHF. The CDR3 DNA reads TGTGCCAGTAGTATAGCTTCGACAGGGAGGGGGTTTAATAGCAATCAGCCCCAGCATTTT.

V usage is TRBV20-1 and J usage is TRBJ2-3; no clear D gene. Germline V gene sequence: CDR1 DFQATT, CDR2 SNEGSKA (reference sequence). The V and J ends lost 0 bases and 2 bases respectively, with 12 bases between them. The CDR3 sequence is 15 residues long. This CDR3 is CSARERRLTTDTQYF. The CDR3 nucleotides read TGCAGTGCTAGAGAGCGGCGCCTGACCACAGATACGCAGTATTTT.